This T cell receptor (beta chain) was recovered during a study of shared clonotypes between healthy human individuals. Regarding the study as a whole: Clonotype sharing among the donors was expected to vary with sequencing depth.

This clone turned up a few times. Its antigen is not identified. The V gene lost 4 bases and the J gene lost 5 bases, with 12 bases spanning the gap. This CDR3 comprises 14 residues. Germline CDR1 MGHRA, CDR2 YSYEKL. Several immunoSEQ plates held equal portions of the genomic DNA taken from each subset. Each PCR replicate run on unsorted PBMC took in 300 to 350 ng DNA, tens of thousands of T cell genomes. With ten immunoSEQ deep assay plates, unsorted PBMC DNA underwent sequencing. The assay was immunoSEQ multiplex PCR, and TCRdb's table has in-frame clones only and misses some. The data contain 450,000 or so clones, 70% to 80% of them singletons.

The sequenced sample was PBMCs. The source of this sequence is a woman aged 40 to 50 in good health. Some clones in this sample may be carry-over from other donors' samples. V gene TRBV4-1 combines with J gene TRBJ2-1; tentatively, D is TRBD1 (6 bases). Here the CDR3 reads CASSLGSGDNEQFF. In DNA form, the CDR3 reads TGCGCCAGCAGCCTAGGATCAGGGGACAATGAGCAGTTCTTC.